Following are 21 T cell receptor beta chains from one sample sequenced in a study of blood T cell repertoires in COVID-19. TCRdb's copy holds only in-frame clones and misses some; the assay was immunoSEQ multiplex PCR. The profile shows a few hundred thousand clones, 91% of them singletons. Sequenced material: peripheral blood. Receptors originate from a person aged 18-30 years with COVID-19, enrolled during active disease.

The chain couples TRBV7-2 to TRBJ2-7; 7 nucleotides align to TRBD2. CDR3 size: 14 residues. The V gene's germline CDR1 is SGHTA and CDR2 FQGNSA. V shed 3 bases and J 1 base; nucleotides not matched to a gene: 3. CDR3 region: CASSFGGGSYEQYF. DNA of the CDR3: TGTGCCAGCAGCTTCGGCGGGGGATCCTACGAGCAGTACTTC.

The chain joins TRBV15 to TRBJ1-6; 7 bases line up with TRBD1. Germline CDR1 is LNHNV and CDR2 is YYDKDF (reference sequence). This CDR3 has 14 residues. V was clipped by 5 bases and J by 7 bases; unmatched bases: 5. CDR3 loop: CATSSDRDNSPLHF. DNA of the CDR3: TGTGCCACCAGCTCCGACAGGGACAATTCACCCCTCCACTTT.

The CDR3 loop reads CASRELAVSYNEQFF. The CDR3 bases are TGTGCCAGCAGGGAACTAGCGGTCTCCTACAATGAGCAGTTCTTC. The gene calls are TRBV2 and TRBJ2-1; TRBD2 matches at 8 bases. From germline, CDR1 is SNHLY and CDR2 FYNNEI. The CDR3 has 15 amino acids. The V segment lost 6 bases and the J segment 0 bases; nucleotides outside the gene matches: 4.

The rearrangement uses TRBV6-5 and TRBJ1-1; possible D gene TRBD1, 6 bases. The CDR3 contains 14 residues. The V end was cut by 6 bases, the J end by 0 bases, with 11 bases between. Per the germline V gene, CDR1 is MNHEY and CDR2 is SVGAGI. The chain's CDR3 is CASRATGLNTEAFF. CDR3 coding DNA: TGTGCCAGCAGAGCGACAGGTTTGAACACTGAAGCTTTCTTT.

V is TRBV14 and J is TRBJ1-1, with D maybe TRBD1 (6 bases). The germline V gene encodes CDR1 SGHDN and CDR2 FVKESK. Deletions cut 4 bases from V and 2 bases from J, with 17 bases between. This CDR3 has 16 residues. Here the CDR3 DNA reads TGTGCCAGCAGCCCTTGGGCGGGGGGCGCTAACACTGAAGCTTTCTTT. Protein product: CASSPWAGGANTEAFF.

In this sample, this clone turned up once. The chain employs TRBV5-1 and TRBJ1-1; D unclear. Trimming removed 0 bases from V and 5 bases from J, with 14 bases in between. Germline V gives CDR1 SGHRS, CDR2 YFSETQ. CDR3 size: 15 residues. The DNA of the CDR3 is TGCGCCAGCAGCTTGGCCGGGTCCACGGGGACTGAAGCTTTCTTT. Translated, it gives CASSLAGSTGTEAFF.

The chain recombines TRBV4-1 with TRBJ1-2, with a tentative D call TRBD1 (6 bases). Germline lookup yields CDR1 MGHRA and CDR2 YSYEKL. The germline V and J ends were trimmed by 2 bases and 5 bases, with 15 bases remaining between them. The CDR3 loop spans 15 amino acids. This chain's CDR3 is CASSQYQGTTYGYTF. CDR3 bases: TGCGCCAGCAGCCAATATCAGGGGACCACGTATGGCTACACCTTC.

This clone was recorded only once. This chain links TRBV28 with TRBJ2-2; TRBD1 agrees at 8 bases. The junction had 6 bases not matched to a gene; V was cut back by 8 bases and J by 7 bases. The length of the CDR3 is 13 residues. Germline CDR1 reads MDHEN; CDR2 reads SYDVKM. CDR3 protein: CASGTGQGGELFF. Written as DNA, the CDR3 is TGTGCCAGCGGTACCGGACAGGGCGGGGAGCTGTTTTTT.

The J gene is TRBJ2-3, the V gene TRBV21-1; TRBD2 is the table's D call and was not checked against the DNA. TRBV21-1 is termed a pseudogene. This CDR3 spans 13 amino acids. The CDR3 bases are TGTGCCAGCATCCCTGGGGGGGCAGATACGCAGTATTTT. Its translation is CASIPGGADTQYF.

The rearrangement joins TRBV6-5 to TRBJ1-6, with 7 bases matching TRBD1. Per the germline V gene, CDR1 is MNHEY and CDR2 is SVGAGI. The V segment lost 6 bases and the J segment 17 bases; nucleotides outside the gene matches: 13. This CDR3 spans 13 amino acids. CDR3 region: CASSINKTGRIHF. CDR3 coding DNA: TGTGCCAGCAGCATAAATAAGACAGGGAGGATCCACTTT.

The genes are TRBV2 and TRBJ2-5; D may be TRBD1 (5 bases). The CDR3 has 16 amino acids. The V end was cut by 4 bases, the J end by 7 bases, with 22 bases between. Germline-derived CDR1 and CDR2 are SNHLY and FYNNEI. The CDR3 here is CASSGEGRQGQGTQYF. As DNA, the CDR3 is TGTGCCAGCAGTGGAGAAGGTCGTCAGGGCCAGGGGACCCAGTACTTC.

The genes are TRBV12-3 or TRBV12-4 and TRBJ1-2; TRBD1 agrees at 8 bases. CDR3 length: 13 residues. With V trimmed by 6 bases and J by 6 bases, 6 bases remained unmatched. The CDR3 loop reads CASRAAGGDGYTF. The CDR3 coding sequence is TGTGCCAGCAGGGCAGCAGGGGGCGATGGCTACACCTTC.

The CDR3 loop reads CASSYDNNIYTF. For the CDR3, the DNA is TGTGCCAGCAGTTACGACAACAATATTTACACCTTC. The chain carries TRBV6-2 or TRBV6-3 and TRBJ1-2; D ambiguous. This CDR3 is 12 amino acids long. V lost 2 bases and J 11 bases, leaving 12 bases between the germline ends. Germline V gene data show CDR1 as MNHEY and CDR2 as SVGEGT.

J is TRBJ1-4 and V is TRBV25-1; 8 positions match TRBD1. The CDR3 is 17 residues long. Germline CDR1 and CDR2: MGHDK and SYGVNS. The trim removed 4 bases at V and 4 bases at J, leaving 11 bases unmatched. CDR3 bases: TGTGCCAGCAGTGGGACCGGACAGGGAAGGTTTAATGAAAAACTGTTTTTT. This sequence encodes CASSGTGQGRFNEKLFF. Complete variable domain (other parts from reference TRBV25-1 and TRBJ1-4): EADIYQTPRYLVIGTGKKITLECSQTMGHDKMYWYQQDPGMELHLIHYSYGVNSTEKGDLSSESTVSRIRTEHFPLTLESARPSHTSQYLCASSGTGQGRFNEKLFFGSGTQLSVL.

The CDR3 bases are TGTGCCAGCAGCTTGGGACAGGAGAACACTGAAGCTTTCTTT. Translating it yields CASSLGQENTEAFF. The gene calls are TRBV7-9 and TRBJ1-1; 8 positions match TRBD1. This CDR3 contains 14 residues. Germline lookup yields CDR1 SEHNR and CDR2 FQNEAQ (reference sequence). Losses at the gene ends were 3 bases for V and 1 base for J; bases not matched to a gene: 1. Supplemented by reference TRBV7-9 and TRBJ1-1, the full variable domain reads DTGVSQNPRHKITKRGQNVTFRCDPISEHNRLYWYRQTLGQGPEFLTYFQNEAQLEKSRLLSDRFSAERPKGSFSTLEIQRTEQGDSAMYLCASSLGQENTEAFFGQGTRLTVV.

V gene TRBV13 combines with J gene TRBJ2-5, with 7 bases identical to TRBD2. Losses at the gene ends were 0 bases for V and 2 bases for J; bases not matched to a gene: 6. This CDR3 spans 16 amino acids. Germline CDR1 PRHDT, CDR2 FYEKMQ (reference sequence). This CDR3 reads CASSLGTSFEQETQYF. CDR3 coding DNA: TGTGCCAGCAGCTTAGGGACTAGCTTCGAACAAGAGACCCAGTACTTC.

The V call is TRBV29-1, the J call TRBJ2-7; D gene ambiguous. CDR1 and CDR2 from the germline V gene are SQVTM and ANQGSEA. The V gene lost 5 bases and the J gene lost 4 bases, with 9 bases spanning the gap. CDR3 length: 11 amino acids. CDR3 amino acids: CSVYSSYEQYF. In DNA, the CDR3 is TGCAGCGTTTATAGTTCTTACGAGCAGTACTTC.

V gene TRBV11-2 combines with J gene TRBJ2-2; 10 positions agree with TRBD1. Trimming at V came to 3 bases and at J to 7 bases, leaving 2 bases not matched to a gene. The CDR3 is 14 residues long. The germline CDR1 and CDR2 sequences are SGHAT and FQNNGV. The CDR3 spells CASSLGQGNGELFF. CDR3 sequence (DNA): TGTGCCAGCAGCTTGGGACAGGGGAACGGGGAGCTGTTTTTT.

This clone was counted a single time. Distinct nucleotide sequences in the sample also encode this CDR3. The chain uses TRBV18 and TRBJ2-5; TRBD2 is a possible D gene (5 bases). Trimming removed 0 bases at V and 4 bases at J, with 6 bases between. Germline V gives CDR1 KGHSH, CDR2 LQKENI. This CDR3 region has 13 residues. The chain's CDR3 is CASSPPGRETQYF. The CDR3 nucleotides read TGTGCCAGCTCACCACCGGGGAGAGAGACCCAGTACTTC.

V usage is TRBV3-1 (or the pseudogene TRBV3-2) and J usage is TRBJ2-3; no reliable D call. With 5 bases removed from V and 6 bases from J, the gap between germline ends came to 12 bases. CDR1 LGHDT and CDR2 YNNKEL come from the germline V gene (reference sequence). The CDR3 sequence is 13 residues long. Here the CDR3 DNA reads TGTGCCAGCAGCTACACGGCCAGGGATACGCAGTATTTT. Residues: CASSYTARDTQYF.

This sequence joins TRBV11-3 and TRBJ1-5; D call uncertain. Trimming shortened V by 1 base and J by 7 bases, and 14 bases separated the two germline ends. The CDR3 runs 15 residues. The germline gives CDR1 SGHNT, CDR2 YENEEA. In nucleotides, the CDR3 is TGTGCCAGCAGCTTAGTATCGCCGGTCAAACAGCCCCAGCATTTT. It codes for CASSLVSPVKQPQHF.